One sample yielded the 19 T cell receptor beta chains listed below, sequenced in a study of blood T cell repertoires in COVID-19. Data came from immunoSEQ multiplex PCR; TCRdb stores just in-frame clones and leaves some out. The sample lists approximately 430,000 clones, 75% to 90% occurring once. The sequenced material came from peripheral blood. These receptor sequences come from a woman aged 25 to 39 with active or convalescent COVID-19.

J is TRBJ1-1 and V is TRBV10-3; 7 nucleotides line up with TRBD1. The V segment lost 6 bases and the J segment 4 bases; nucleotides outside the gene matches: 5. Germline values: CDR1 ENHRY, CDR2 SYGVKD. This CDR3 comprises 13 residues. CDR3 residues: CAISWGQLTEAFF. In DNA form, the CDR3 reads TGTGCCATCAGCTGGGGACAGCTCACTGAAGCTTTCTTT.

The chain recombines TRBV18 with TRBJ1-2, with no clear D. CDR1 KGHSH and CDR2 LQKENI come from the germline V gene. V was trimmed by 3 bases and J by 2 bases, leaving 10 bases between them. The CDR3 consists of 14 residues. Written as DNA, the CDR3 is TGTGCCAGCTCACCTGCATCGGGGAACTATGGCTACACCTTC. This codes for CASSPASGNYGYTF.

The V gene is TRBV19, the J gene TRBJ1-1, with 10 bases lining up with TRBD1. Germline V lookup: CDR1 LNHDA, CDR2 SQIVND (reference sequence). J was trimmed by 5 bases and V by 8 bases; bases with no gene match: 11. This CDR3 has 15 residues. CDR3 sequence: CASWGSDRGLTEAFF. The CDR3 nucleotides read TGTGCCAGTTGGGGGTCCGACAGGGGGCTTACTGAAGCTTTCTTT.

As DNA, the CDR3 is TGTGCCAGCAGCATTTGGACAGGTCAAGAGACCCAGTACTTC. It codes for CASSIWTGQETQYF. The J gene is TRBJ2-5, the V gene TRBV5-6, with TRBD1 matching 7 bases. The CDR3 has 14 residues. Germline CDR1 reads SGHDT; CDR2 reads YYEEEE. Trimming at V came to 4 bases and at J to 2 bases, leaving 5 bases not matched to a gene.

This chain connects TRBV27 to TRBJ2-7, with TRBD2 matching 7 bases. Per germline, CDR1 MNHEY and CDR2 SMNVEV (reference sequence). V was pared by 4 bases and J by 3 bases, with 6 bases of the junction left unmatched. The length of the CDR3 is 14 residues. The CDR3 loop is CASSSRLAVYEQYF. Written as DNA, the CDR3 is TGTGCCAGCAGTTCCAGACTAGCCGTCTACGAGCAGTACTTC.

The chain uses TRBV29-1 and TRBJ1-2; 8 bases agree with TRBD1. This CDR3 contains 13 residues. Germline lookup yields CDR1 SQVTM and CDR2 ANQGSEA. Trimming took 4 bases from V and 6 from J; bases not matched to a gene: 7. CDR3 bases: TGCAGCGTTGGGCAGGGGGCGTTGAATGGCTACACCTTC. Protein: CSVGQGALNGYTF.

This rearrangement joins TRBV5-1 to TRBJ2-3; 7 bases agree with TRBD2. The CDR3 loop spans 16 amino acids. V trimming: 4 bases; J trimming: 3 bases; junction bases outside the gene matches: 11. Germline V gives CDR1 SGHRS, CDR2 YFSETQ. The CDR3 region is CASSIVEGGRTDTQYF. The CDR3 nucleotides are TGCGCCAGCAGCATCGTCGAGGGAGGGAGGACAGATACGCAGTATTTT.

The rearrangement joins TRBV6-1 to TRBJ1-4, with 9 bases fitting TRBD1. The ends lost 1 base at V and 5 bases at J; junction bases unmatched: 2. The CDR3 is 15 residues long. Germline V gene lookup returns CDR1 MNHNS and CDR2 SASEGT. The CDR3: CASSEGDRVNEKLFF. CDR3 DNA sequence: TGTGCCAGCAGTGAAGGGGACAGGGTGAATGAAAAACTGTTTTTT.

This chain joins TRBV10-3 and TRBJ2-7, with D tentatively TRBD2 (6 bases). Per germline, CDR1 ENHRY and CDR2 SYGVKD. Between the trimmed V and J ends, which lost 1 base and 4 bases, there was a span of 20 bases. The CDR3 length is 17 residues. CDR3 amino acids: CAISEFEVGRDGYEQYF. In DNA form, the CDR3 reads TGTGCCATCAGTGAGTTCGAAGTGGGGCGGGATGGATACGAGCAGTACTTC.

V gene TRBV6-5 combines with J gene TRBJ2-2, with D perhaps TRBD2 (7 bases). The CDR3 sequence is 13 residues long. V shed 6 bases and J shed 6 bases, with 11 bases lying between them. The germline CDR1 and CDR2 sequences are MNHEY and SVGAGI. This CDR3 is CASRGGVSGELFF. The CDR3 bases are TGTGCCAGCAGAGGGGGGGTGTCCGGGGAGCTGTTTTTT.

The chain is built from TRBV11-2 and TRBJ1-6; D is uncertain. Germline V gene data show CDR1 as SGHAT and CDR2 as FQNNGV. The CDR3 covers 19 residues. The V end was cut by 0 bases, the J end by 10 bases, with 25 bases between. CDR3 in amino acids: CASSLDVFGQALLRSPLHF. Here the CDR3 DNA reads TGTGCCAGCAGCTTAGACGTTTTTGGGCAGGCTCTTTTACGATCACCCCTCCACTTT.

The chain combines TRBV11-2 with TRBJ1-6; possible D gene TRBD1, 6 bases. With 5 bases removed from V and 0 bases from J, the gap between germline ends came to 14 bases. This CDR3 has 17 residues. Germline values: CDR1 SGHAT, CDR2 FQNNGV. CDR3 sequence (DNA): TGTGCCAGCAGCCTACAACAGGGCCACTCCTATAATTCACCCCTCCACTTT. Translating it yields CASSLQQGHSYNSPLHF.

The chain uses TRBV7-8 and TRBJ2-7; D not resolved. The CDR3 loop spans 12 amino acids. Trimming left V 1 base short and J 6 bases short, with 7 bases between. Germline V gene data show CDR1 as SGHVS and CDR2 as FQNEAQ. The CDR3 loop reads CASSLVFREQYF. The CDR3, as DNA: TGTGCCAGCAGCTTAGTTTTTCGCGAGCAGTACTTC.

V is TRBV18 and J is TRBJ2-7, with TRBD1 as a possible D gene (5 bases). The V end was cut by 3 bases, the J end by 5 bases, with 11 bases between. The CDR3 is made up of 13 amino acids. The germline V gene has CDR1 KGHSH and CDR2 LQKENI. The CDR3 nucleotides read TGTGCCAGCTCACCCGCAGGGCGAAACGAGCAGTACTTC. Protein product: CASSPAGRNEQYF.

This clone was observed a single time. CDR3 nucleotides: TGTGCCAGCAGCGTCTCGACAGGAAGGGGGGAAAAACTGTTTTTT. It encodes CASSVSTGRGEKLFF. This chain joins TRBV9 and TRBJ1-4; D might be TRBD1 (6 bases). The germline gives CDR1 SGDLS, CDR2 YYNGEE. The ends were cut back, 2 bases at V and 8 bases at J, with 16 bases in the middle. The CDR3 has 15 residues.

This clone was recorded once. The CDR3 DNA follows: TGTGCCACCAGCAGAGACACACAGGGGAGCACAGATACGCAGTATTTT. This sequence encodes CATSRDTQGSTDTQYF. The chain has TRBV15 and TRBJ2-3, with 7 nucleotides matching TRBD1. Trimming removed 0 bases from V and 0 bases from J; junction bases left unmatched: 3. CDR1 is LNHNV and CDR2 is YYDKDF in the germline V gene (reference sequence). This CDR3 region has 16 residues.

The chain employs TRBV19 and TRBJ1-2; D unclear. V dropped 5 bases and J dropped 2 bases, with 9 bases sitting between them. Germline V gene lookup returns CDR1 LNHDA and CDR2 SQIVND (reference sequence). This CDR3 contains 13 residues. CDR3 sequence (DNA): TGTGCCAGTAGTGCCCAGGCAAACTATGGCTACACCTTC. Encoded protein: CASSAQANYGYTF. The entire variable domain, with the rest obtained from reference TRBV19 and TRBJ1-2, is as follows: DGGITQSPKYLFRKEGQNVTLSCEQNLNHDAMYWYRQDPGQGLRLIYYSQIVNDFQKGDIAEGYSVSREKKESFPLTVTSAQKNPTAFYLCASSAQANYGYTFGSGTRLTVV.

DNA for the CDR3: TGTGCCAGCACCCTGGGCAGGGGATATTATGGCTACACCTTC. Its protein product is CASTLGRGYYGYTF. The V call is TRBV2, the J call TRBJ1-2; perhaps TRBD1 as D (6 bases). This CDR3 has 14 residues. V was cut by 7 bases and J by 5 bases, with 17 bases left in between. Germline-derived CDR1 and CDR2 are SNHLY and FYNNEI.

The V gene is TRBV6-5, the J gene TRBJ1-1; 9 nucleotides line up with TRBD1. J lost 10 bases, V lost 6 bases, and 12 bases had no gene match. CDR1 and CDR2 from the germline V gene are MNHEY and SVGAGI. This CDR3 has 14 residues. CDR3 in amino acids: CASRQGQGTLRAFF. In nucleotides, the CDR3 is TGTGCCAGCAGGCAGGGACAGGGAACACTGAGAGCTTTCTTT.